This TCR beta chain originates from a study of regulatory T cells in long-lasting Graves disease. Sample time point: newly diagnosed GD, antithyroid drugs for less than 3 months. Isolated PBMC RNA provided the starting material for the TCR library. The patients included were those that came from an endocrinology department in Xi'an, China. Broader study findings: Persistent disease preferred TRBV28, TRBJ1-2 and TRBJ2-5; new disease, TRBV20-1 and TRBJ2-1. Not thyroid tissue but only peripheral blood was studied.

Through Arm-PCR of CDR3 regions and iRepertoire HTBI primers, TCR beta libraries were built. TCRdb fed the multiplex PCR reads into MiXCR, producing one record per CDR3 protein. Of 400,000 to 500,000 distinct CDR3 sequences in the sample, around 17% were seen once. This clonotype came up many times. Its antigen is unidentified. Germline assignment: CDR1 SGHAT and CDR2 FQNNGV. V lost 4 bases to trimming and J lost 9 bases, with 16 bases between them. This CDR3 is built from 14 residues. This sample also appeared in a second study, on T cells in Graves' hyperthyroidism and ophthalmopathy.

The clonotype comes from a woman aged 18-35 years with Graves disease. The material was peripheral blood mononuclear cells (PBMCs), obtained at new diagnosis, from a patient treated with antithyroid drugs. The V and J genes are TRBV11-2 and TRBJ2-1; D ambiguous. CDR3 protein: CASSSIVSLTEQFF. The CDR3 region has the DNA TGTGCCAGCAGCTCAATTGTGAGTTTGACTGAGCAGTTCTTC.